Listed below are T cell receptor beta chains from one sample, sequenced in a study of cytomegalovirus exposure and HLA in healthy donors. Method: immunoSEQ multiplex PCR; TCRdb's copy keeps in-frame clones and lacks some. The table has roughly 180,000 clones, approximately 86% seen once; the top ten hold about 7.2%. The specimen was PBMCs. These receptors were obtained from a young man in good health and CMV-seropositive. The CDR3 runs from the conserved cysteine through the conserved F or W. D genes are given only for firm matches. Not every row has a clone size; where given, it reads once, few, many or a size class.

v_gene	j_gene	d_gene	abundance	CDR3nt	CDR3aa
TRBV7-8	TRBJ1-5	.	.	TGTGCCAGCAGCGCTCATAGCAATCAGCCCCAGCATTTT	CASSAHSNQPQHF
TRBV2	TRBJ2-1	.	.	TGTGCCAGCAGTGGACTGCCCCGCGGTGTCAATGAGCAGTTCTTC	CASSGLPRGVNEQFF
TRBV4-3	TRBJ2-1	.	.	TGCGCCAGCAGCCCGGGACCGACTAACAATGAGCAGTTCTTC	CASSPGPTNNEQFF
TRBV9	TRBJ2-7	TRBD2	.	TGTGCCAGCAGCCCCTTGCGAGCGGGAGCGTCCTACGAGCAGTACTTC	CASSPLRAGASYEQYF
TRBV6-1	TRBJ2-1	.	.	TGTGCCAGAAGACCAAGGGGTGAGCAGTTCTTC	CARRPRGEQFF
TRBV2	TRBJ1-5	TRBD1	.	TGTGCCAGCAGAGACCCGGGACAGGGCCTCAATCAGCCCCAGCATTTT	CASRDPGQGLNQPQHF
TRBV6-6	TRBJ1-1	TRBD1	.	TGTGCCAGCAGTTTGACAGGGAGAGAAGCTTTCTTT	CASSLTGREAFF
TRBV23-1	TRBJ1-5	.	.	TGCGCCAGCAGTCAAGCTGACAGAGAGAACAATCAGCCCCAGCATTTT	CASSQADRENNQPQHF
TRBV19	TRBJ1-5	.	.	TGTGCCAGCGCGGCCGGGGGGACGCCCCAGCATTTT	CASAAGGTPQHF
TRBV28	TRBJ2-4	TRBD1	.	TGTGCCAGCAGATTGGGACAGGGGGTCCTAAACATTCAGTACTTC	CASRLGQGVLNIQYF
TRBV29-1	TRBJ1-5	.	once	TGCAGCGTTGTTATCAGGGGTAATAGCAATCAGCCCCAGCATTTT	CSVVIRGNSNQPQHF
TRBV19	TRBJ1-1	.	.	TGTGCCAGTAGTATATTTGGCAGGGCAGTCACTGAAGCTTTCTTT	CASSIFGRAVTEAFF
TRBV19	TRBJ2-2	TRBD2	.	TGTGCCAGTAGTATGGGGGGACTAGGACTGAACACCGGGGAGCTGTTTTTT	CASSMGGLGLNTGELFF
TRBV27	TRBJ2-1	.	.	TGTGCCAGCAGTTTATTTCCCGCCTACAATGAGCAGTTCTTC	CASSLFPAYNEQFF
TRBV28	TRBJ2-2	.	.	TGTGCCAGCAGTCGAGGGACACTGAACACCGGGGAGCTGTTTTTT	CASSRGTLNTGELFF
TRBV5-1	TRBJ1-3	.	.	TGCGCCAGCAGCTTGGTTCAGTCTGGAAACACCATATATTTT	CASSLVQSGNTIYF
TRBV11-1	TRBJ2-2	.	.	TGTGCCAGCAGCAGGGACTTGATGAACACCGGGGAGCTGTTTTTT	CASSRDLMNTGELFF
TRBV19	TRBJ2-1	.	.	TGTGCCAGTAGGTGGATAGGGATCACCTACAATGAGCAGTTCTTC	CASRWIGITYNEQFF
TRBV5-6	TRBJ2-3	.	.	TGTGCCAGCAGCCGAAAAGATACGCAGTATTTT	CASSRKDTQYF
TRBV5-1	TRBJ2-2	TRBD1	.	TGCGCCAGCAGCTCCCGGACAGGGAGGACCACCGGGGAGCTGTTTTTT	CASSSRTGRTTGELFF